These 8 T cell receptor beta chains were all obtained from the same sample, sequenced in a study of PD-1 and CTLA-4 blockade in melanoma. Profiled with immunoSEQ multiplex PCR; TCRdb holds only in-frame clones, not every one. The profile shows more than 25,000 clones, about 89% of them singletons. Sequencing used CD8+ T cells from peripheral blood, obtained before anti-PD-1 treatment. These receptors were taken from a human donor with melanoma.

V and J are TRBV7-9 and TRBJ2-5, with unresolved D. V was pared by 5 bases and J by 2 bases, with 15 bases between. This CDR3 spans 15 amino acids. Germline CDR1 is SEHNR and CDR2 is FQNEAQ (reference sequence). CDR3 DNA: TGTGCCAGCAGCCAAGGGCCCGTCCCTCAAGAGACCCAGTACTTC. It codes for CASSQGPVPQETQYF.

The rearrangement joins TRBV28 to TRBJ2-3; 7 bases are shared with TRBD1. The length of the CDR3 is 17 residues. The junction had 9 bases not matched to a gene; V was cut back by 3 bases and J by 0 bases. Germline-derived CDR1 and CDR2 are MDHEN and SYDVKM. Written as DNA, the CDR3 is TGTGCCAGCAGTTTTCCCGGGACAGAGACTAGCACAGATACGCAGTATTTT. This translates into CASSFPGTETSTDTQYF.

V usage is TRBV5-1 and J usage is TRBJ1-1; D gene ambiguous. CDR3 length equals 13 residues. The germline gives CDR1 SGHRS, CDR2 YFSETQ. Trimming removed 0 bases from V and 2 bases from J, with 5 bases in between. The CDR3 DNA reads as TGCGCCAGCAGCTTGGCCATTAACACTGAAGCTTTCTTT. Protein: CASSLAINTEAFF. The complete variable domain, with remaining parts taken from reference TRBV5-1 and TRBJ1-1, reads KAGVTQTPRYLIKTRGQQVTLSCSPISGHRSVSWYQQTPGQGLQFLFEYFSETQRNKGNFPGRFSGRQFSNSRSEMNVSTLELGDSALYLCASSLAINTEAFFGQGTRLTVV.

In DNA form, the CDR3 reads TGTGCCAGCAGTGGCCGGAAGACAGCTAATGAAAAACTGTTTTTT. Protein: CASSGRKTANEKLFF. V and J are TRBV2 and TRBJ1-4; D may be TRBD1 (5 bases). V lost 4 bases, J lost 3 bases, and 12 bases lay in between. The CDR3 loop spans 15 amino acids. The germline gives CDR1 SNHLY, CDR2 FYNNEI. The variable domain in full, completed from reference TRBV2 and TRBJ1-4, reads EPEVTQTPSHQVTQMGQEVILRCVPISNHLYFYWYRQILGQKVEFLVSFYNNEISEKSEIFDDQFSVERPDGSNFTLKIRSTKLEDSAMYFCASSGRKTANEKLFFGSGTQLSVL.

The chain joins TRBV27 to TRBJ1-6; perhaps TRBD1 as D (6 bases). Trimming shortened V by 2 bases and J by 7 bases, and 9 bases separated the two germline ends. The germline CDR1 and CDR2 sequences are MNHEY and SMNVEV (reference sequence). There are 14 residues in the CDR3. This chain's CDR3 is CASSLGQGNSPLHF. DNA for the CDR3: TGTGCCAGCAGTTTAGGGCAGGGGAATTCACCCCTCCACTTT.

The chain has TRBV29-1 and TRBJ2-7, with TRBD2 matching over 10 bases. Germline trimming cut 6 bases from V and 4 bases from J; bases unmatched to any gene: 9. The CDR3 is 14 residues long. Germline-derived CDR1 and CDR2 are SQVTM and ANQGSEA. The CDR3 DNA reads TGCAGCGTCCTTCCTAGCGGGAGTCTTTACGAGCAGTACTTC. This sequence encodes CSVLPSGSLYEQYF.

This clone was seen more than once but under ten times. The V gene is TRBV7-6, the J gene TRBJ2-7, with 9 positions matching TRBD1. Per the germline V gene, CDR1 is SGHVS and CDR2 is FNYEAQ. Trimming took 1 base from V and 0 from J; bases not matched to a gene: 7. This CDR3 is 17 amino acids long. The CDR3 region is CASSLEWGTGSSYEQYF. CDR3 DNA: TGTGCCAGCAGCTTAGAGTGGGGGACAGGGAGCTCCTACGAGCAGTACTTC.

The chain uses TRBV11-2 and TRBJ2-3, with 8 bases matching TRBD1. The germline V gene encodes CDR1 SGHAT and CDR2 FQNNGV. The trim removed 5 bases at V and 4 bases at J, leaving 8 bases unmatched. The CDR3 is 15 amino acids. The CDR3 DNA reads TGTGCCAGCAGCCCAGGACAGGGAGGCCCAGATACGCAGTATTTT. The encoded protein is CASSPGQGGPDTQYF.